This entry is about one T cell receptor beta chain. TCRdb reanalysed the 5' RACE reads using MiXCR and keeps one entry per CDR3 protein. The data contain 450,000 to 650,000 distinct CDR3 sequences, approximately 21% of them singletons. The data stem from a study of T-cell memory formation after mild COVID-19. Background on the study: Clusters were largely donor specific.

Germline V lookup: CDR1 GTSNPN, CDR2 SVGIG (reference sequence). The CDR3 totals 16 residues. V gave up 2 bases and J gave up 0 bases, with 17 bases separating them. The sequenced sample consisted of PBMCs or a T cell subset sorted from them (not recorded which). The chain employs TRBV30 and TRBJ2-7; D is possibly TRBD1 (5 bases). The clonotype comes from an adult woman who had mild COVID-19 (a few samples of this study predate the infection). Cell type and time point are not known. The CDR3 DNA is TGTGCCTGGAGTTACGGTCTACGGACAAGCTCCTACGAGCAGTACTTC. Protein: CAWSYGLRTSSYEQYF.